These T cell receptor beta chains were read from a single sample in a study of T cell responses to AZD1222 COVID-19 vaccine. Sequencing was performed with immunoSEQ multiplex PCR; in TCRdb, only in-frame clones are kept and a portion is missing. The sample contains about 130,000 clones, around 90% of which appear only once. The material was peripheral blood, obtained 28 days after the second AZD1222 dose. The receptors were gathered from an adult who received the AZD1222 COVID-19 vaccine. Each CDR3 is given with its conserved first and last residue. The D gene is left open where the match is weak. Clone size appears in some rows only: once, few, many, or a class for an expanded clone.

J gene | V gene | clone size | D gene | CDR3 DNA | CDR3 protein
TRBJ1-1 | TRBV7-9 | NA | TRBD1 | TGTGCCAGCAGGAAAGGGGGCGCGGAGCTGAACACTGAAGCTTTCTTT | CASRKGGAELNTEAFF
TRBJ1-1 | TRBV20-1 | NA | NA | TGCAGTGCTAGGGGAAACACTGAAGCTTTCTTT | CSARGNTEAFF
TRBJ1-5 | TRBV6-5 | NA | NA | TGTGCCAGCAGTTTTACAGGCAATCAGCCCCAGCATTTT | CASSFTGNQPQHF
TRBJ2-7 | TRBV6-5 | NA | TRBD1 | TGTGCCAGCAGGGACAGGGCCGAGCAGTACTTC | CASRDRAEQYF
TRBJ2-5 | TRBV28 | NA | TRBD2 | TGTGCCAGCAGCACTTTAGCGGGAGATGTGCAAGAGACCCAGTACTTC | CASSTLAGDVQETQYF
TRBJ1-2 | TRBV6-6 | NA | NA | TGTGCCAGCACCGCCGGAAACTATGGCTACACCTTC | CASTAGNYGYTF
TRBJ1-1 | TRBV4-1 | NA | NA | TGCGCCAGCAGGGGAAGGGCGGCCTCTGAAGCTTTCTTT | CASRGRAASEAFF
TRBJ1-3 | TRBV7-2 | NA | NA | TGTGCCAGCAGCTTAGCGGCTGGAAACACCATATATTTT | CASSLAAGNTIYF
TRBJ1-2 | TRBV5-6 | NA | NA | TGTGCCAGCAGCTGGGACGTCTCTAACTATGGCTACACCTTC | CASSWDVSNYGYTF
TRBJ2-1 | TRBV7-3 | NA | TRBD2 | TGTGCCAGCAGCGCACGACTAGCTGGCTACAATGAGCAGTTCTTC | CASSARLAGYNEQFF
TRBJ1-5 | TRBV28 | NA | TRBD1 | TGTGCCAGTGACAGGGACCTCAATCAGCCCCAGCATTTT | CASDRDLNQPQHF
TRBJ1-2 | TRBV3-1/TRBV3-2 | NA | NA | TGTGCCAGCAGCCAAACCCCCTCAAGCAGGCCGGGTCGCTACACCTTC | CASSQTPSSRPGRYTF
TRBJ1-3 | TRBV2 | NA | TRBD1 | TGTGCCAGCAGTCTGGACAGGGGAAACACCATATATTTT | CASSLDRGNTIYF
TRBJ2-7 | TRBV28 | once | TRBD2 | TGTGCCAGCAGGAGGCCGGGACTAAGTCAATACGAGCAGTACTTC | CASRRPGLSQYEQYF
TRBJ2-1 | TRBV5-1 | NA | NA | TGCGCCAGCAGCTTGGGCACTCTTGGCGGGAATGAGCAGTTCTTC | CASSLGTLGGNEQFF
TRBJ1-6 | TRBV27 | NA | NA | TGTGCCAGCAGTTTGGTAGGGGTGGATAATTCACCCCTCCACTTT | CASSLVGVDNSPLHF
TRBJ2-7 | TRBV27 | NA | TRBD2 | TGTGCCAGCAGTTGGCGGGAGGACTTCTACGAGCAGTACTTC | CASSWREDFYEQYF
TRBJ2-7 | TRBV2 | NA | NA | TGTGCCAGCAGTAAAGGGGTGGCGAGCTCCTACGAGCAGTACTTC | CASSKGVASSYEQYF
TRBJ1-2 | TRBV5-5 | once | NA | TGTGCCAGCAGCTTGGTTGGTCTGGGACAATCGGTTGGCGGCTACACCTTC | CASSLVGLGQSVGGYTF
TRBJ2-1 | TRBV10-3 | NA | TRBD2 | TGTGCCATCAGTTTAGCGGGAGGCGACTACAATGAGCAGTTCTTC | CAISLAGGDYNEQFF
TRBJ1-3 | TRBV28 | NA | NA | TGTGCCAGCAGTCCAGCCCCCAGGGAAAACACCATATATTTT | CASSPAPRENTIYF
TRBJ2-3 | TRBV7-9 | NA | TRBD2 | TGTGCCAGCAGCCCTAGCGGGAGGGCCACAGATACGCAGTATTTT | CASSPSGRATDTQYF
TRBJ2-5 | TRBV4-1 | NA | TRBD1 | TGCGCCAGCAGCCAAGCCTTTCCGGGACAGGGGGAGGAAGAGACCCAGTACTTC | CASSQAFPGQGEEETQYF
TRBJ2-3 | TRBV5-1 | once | NA | TGCGCCAGCAGCCTCGAGCGGGTGACTAGCACAGATACGCAGTATTTT | CASSLERVTSTDTQYF
TRBJ1-1 | TRBV7-9 | NA | NA | TGTGCCAGCAGCGTTCAGTCCCGAGACACTGAAGCTTTCTTT | CASSVQSRDTEAFF
TRBJ2-3 | TRBV6-5 | NA | TRBD2 | TGTGCCACCCTTCGGACTAGCCCCCCAGATACGCAGTATTTT | CATLRTSPPDTQYF
TRBJ2-2 | TRBV18 | NA | TRBD2 | TGTGCCAGCTCACCTTTAGCTAGCGGCCTCACCGGGGAGCTGTTTTTT | CASSPLASGLTGELFF
TRBJ2-5 | TRBV6-5 | NA | NA | TGTGCCAGCAGCGGACAGGAGGGGGAGACCCAGTACTTC | CASSGQEGETQYF
TRBJ2-5 | TRBV12-3/TRBV12-4 | NA | TRBD1 | TGTGCCAGCAGTTTGACAGGGCGAGAGACCCAGTACTTC | CASSLTGRETQYF
TRBJ1-5 | TRBV7-8 | NA | NA | TGTGCCAGCAGCTTATTTATTACGGTCCGGTTAGATCAGCCCCAGCATTTT | CASSLFITVRLDQPQHF
TRBJ1-3 | TRBV19 | NA | NA | TGTGCCAGTAGGGTACAGGGATCTACGGGAAACACCATATATTTT | CASRVQGSTGNTIYF
TRBJ1-5 | TRBV12-3/TRBV12-4 | once | NA | TGTGCCAGCAGTTTAAGGGACGTCCAGCCCCAGCATTTT | CASSLRDVQPQHF
TRBJ2-5 | TRBV18 | NA | NA | TGTGCCAGCTCACCATCCCCGTTTGAGACCCAGTACTTC | CASSPSPFETQYF
TRBJ2-1 | TRBV29-1 | NA | NA | TGCAGCGCCGGGCCCCCGCGCGATGAGCAGTTCTTC | CSAGPPRDEQFF
TRBJ1-6 | TRBV5-4 | NA | NA | TGTGCCAGCAGCTTGGGGGCCCCCGGGGATTCACCCCTCCACTTT | CASSLGAPGDSPLHF
TRBJ2-2 | TRBV6-5 | NA | NA | TGTGCCAGTACAGGGTCCCTCCCCACCGGGGAGCTGTTTTTT | CASTGSLPTGELFF
TRBJ2-3 | TRBV21-1 | few | NA | TGTGCCAGCAGCAAAGGACTAGCTAGCACAGATACGCAGTATTTT | CASSKGLASTDTQYF
TRBJ2-1 | TRBV5-3 | NA | NA | TGTGCCAGAAGCTCGAAGATGAGGTTCTTC | CARSSKMRFF
TRBJ2-4 | TRBV5-1 | NA | NA | TGCGCCAGCAGCTTGGCCGGTAGGGAGAGGAGCATTCAGTACTTC | CASSLAGRERSIQYF
TRBJ1-4 | TRBV6-5 | NA | NA | TGTGCCAGCAGGTTCAATCCAACTAATGAAAAACTGTTTTTT | CASRFNPTNEKLFF
TRBJ2-1 | TRBV24-1 | NA | NA | TGTGCCACCAGTGATTTTGGGCCAACAAATGAGCAGTTCTTC | CATSDFGPTNEQFF
TRBJ1-4 | TRBV12-3/TRBV12-4 | NA | TRBD1 | TGTGCCAGCAGCGAAAGCGGACAGGGACTGTTTTTT | CASSESGQGLFF
TRBJ2-7 | TRBV3-1/TRBV3-2 | NA | NA | TGTGCCAGCAGCCTGCGGCAATCCTACGAGCAGTACTTC | CASSLRQSYEQYF
TRBJ2-5 | TRBV27 | NA | TRBD2 | TGTGCCAGCAGTTTCCGGCTAGCGGGGCTCCAAGAGACCCAGTACTTC | CASSFRLAGLQETQYF
TRBJ2-7 | TRBV7-9 | NA | TRBD2 | TGTGCCAGCAGCTCCCTAGCGGGGGAGCAGTACTTC | CASSSLAGEQYF
TRBJ1-5 | TRBV18 | NA | TRBD1 | TGTGCCAGCTCACCGGACAGGAACAATCAGCCCCAGCATTTT | CASSPDRNNQPQHF
TRBJ2-6 | TRBV10-3 | NA | NA | TGTGCCATCAGTGAGCTCTCGTCCGGGGGGGCCAACGTCCTGACTTTC | CAISELSSGGANVLTF
TRBJ2-3 | TRBV3-1/TRBV3-2 | NA | TRBD2 | TGTGCCAGCAGCCAAGGGATAGCGGGAGGAGATACGCAGTATTTT | CASSQGIAGGDTQYF
TRBJ1-1 | TRBV5-1 | few | TRBD1 | TGCGCCAGCAGCTGGAGCGGGACAGGGACTGAAGCTTTCTTT | CASSWSGTGTEAFF
TRBJ1-1 | TRBV5-4 | NA | NA | TGTGCCAGCAGCTTATCCGTGGACACTGAAGCTTTCTTT | CASSLSVDTEAFF
TRBJ1-4 | TRBV28 | NA | NA | TGTGCCAGCAGAAAGCAGGGGCGCTTTAATGAAAAACTGTTTTTT | CASRKQGRFNEKLFF
TRBJ1-2 | TRBV14 | NA | TRBD1 | TGTGCCAGCAGCCAATACCGGGACAGGGAGGGGAATGGCTACACCTTC | CASSQYRDREGNGYTF
TRBJ1-5 | TRBV27 | NA | TRBD1 | TGTGCCAGCAGTTATCGGACCGGGACAGGGGGAAATCAGCCCCAGCATTTT | CASSYRTGTGGNQPQHF
TRBJ2-3 | TRBV7-9 | NA | NA | TGTGCCAGCAGCTTCCGCTTCGGGAGCACAGATACGCAGTATTTT | CASSFRFGSTDTQYF
TRBJ1-5 | TRBV19 | NA | TRBD1 | TGTGCCAGTCTAACTAACCGGGGACAGGGACTAAATCAGCCCCAGCATTTT | CASLTNRGQGLNQPQHF
TRBJ1-2 | TRBV28 | NA | NA | TGTGCCAGCACGGACAGTATCTATGGCTACACCTTC | CASTDSIYGYTF
TRBJ2-7 | TRBV29-1 | NA | TRBD1 | TGCAGCGCAGGACAGGGGGCGGTAAACGAGCAGTACTTC | CSAGQGAVNEQYF
TRBJ2-2 | TRBV7-6 | NA | NA | TGTGCCAGCAGCTGGGGGAACACCGGGGAGCTGTTTTTT | CASSWGNTGELFF
TRBJ1-2 | TRBV29-1 | NA | NA | TGCAGCGTTGTAGGGGATGGCTACACCTTC | CSVVGDGYTF
TRBJ1-1 | TRBV29-1 | once | NA | TGCAGCGTTGCCCATCGACAGGTGAACACTGAAGCTTTCTTT | CSVAHRQVNTEAFF